One sample yielded the 28 T cell receptor beta chains listed below, sequenced in a study of OX40 agonist ivuxolimab in advanced cancers. Receptor libraries were prepared by the immunoSEQ multiplex PCR assay. TCRdb provides this immuneACCESS table in a form limited to in-frame rearrangements. Some clones are lacking; in checked studies, under half of them reflect an unresolved V gene, and why the rest are absent is not known. The sample has some 41,000 clones on record, around 88% of them singletons. The ten largest clones add up to less than 0.65% of the sample. The sequencing used CD4+ or CD8+ T cells sorted from blood, collected in a trial of the OX40 agonist ivuxolimab. The receptor source for this set is an adult with an advanced solid tumor such as melanoma, head and neck, liver or kidney cancer.

This chain uses TRBV5-6 with TRBJ2-2, with D perhaps matching TRBD2 (7 bases). This CDR3 has 16 amino acids. Trimming stripped 5 bases from V and 2 bases from J, with 16 bases between. CDR1 SGHDT and CDR2 YYEEEE come from the germline V gene. In nucleotides, the CDR3 is TGTGCCAGCAGTGGGGGGGCCGTGCGCAACACCGGGGAGCTGTTTTTT. Translation: CASSGGAVRNTGELFF.

The chain combines TRBV11-3 with TRBJ2-1; D might be TRBD1 or TRBD2, each matching 6 bases. Trimming stripped 3 bases from V and 0 bases from J, with 21 bases between. Germline values: CDR1 SGHNT, CDR2 YENEEA. CDR3 length: 19 residues. The CDR3 protein is CASSFAPGLGGSSYNEQFF. The CDR3 DNA is TGTGCCAGCAGCTTTGCCCCTGGTTTAGGGGGGAGCTCCTACAATGAGCAGTTCTTC.

V and J are TRBV7-8 and TRBJ2-5; 10 positions match TRBD2. Per the germline V gene, CDR1 is SGHVS and CDR2 is FQNEAQ. The CDR3 loop spans 17 amino acids. V was clipped by 1 base and J by 2 bases; unmatched bases: 7. CDR3 region: CASSLGVSGGPQETQYF. Written as DNA, the CDR3 is TGTGCCAGCAGCTTAGGTGTTAGCGGGGGGCCTCAAGAGACCCAGTACTTC.

The chain links TRBV4-2 to TRBJ1-1; 11 bases are shared with TRBD1. V was clipped by 4 bases and J by 7 bases; unmatched bases: 8. CDR3 size: 15 residues. Per germline, CDR1 LGHNA and CDR2 YNFKEQ. The CDR3 is CASSLPGQGGVEAFF. CDR3 bases: TGTGCCAGCAGCCTACCGGGACAGGGGGGGGTTGAAGCTTTCTTT.

The genes are TRBV11-3 and TRBJ2-7; the D gene could be TRBD1 or TRBD2 (5 bases each). Looked up from germline, CDR1 is SGHNT and CDR2 is YENEEA. Trimming left V 10 bases short and J 7 bases short, with 20 bases between. The CDR3 has 13 residues. The CDR3 loop is CATSRGPEREQYF. Written as DNA, the CDR3 is TGTGCCACCTCCCGGGGCCCCGAAAGAGAGCAGTACTTC.

This sequence joins TRBV10-3 and TRBJ2-7, with 9 bases fitting TRBD1. Germline V CDR1 and CDR2: ENHRY, SYGVKD. This CDR3 has 16 residues. Unmatched junction bases numbered 9, after V lost 4 bases and J lost 2 bases. The DNA of the CDR3 is TGTGCCATCAGTGGGGGCGTCGGGACAGGGACCTACGAGCAGTACTTC. Translating gives CAISGGVGTGTYEQYF.

This clone was seen a single time. This sequence joins TRBV2 and TRBJ2-2, with 9 bases fitting TRBD1. This CDR3 is built from 14 residues. V lost 5 bases, J lost 10 bases, and 8 bases stayed unmatched. CDR1 is SNHLY, CDR2 FYNNEI, per germline. The CDR3 here is CASSFRDREVELFF. The CDR3 DNA sequence: TGTGCCAGCAGTTTCCGGGACAGGGAGGTGGAGCTGTTTTTT.

The rearrangement links TRBV5-1 to TRBJ2-5; D is uncertain. CDR3 length: 12 amino acids. Germline assignment: CDR1 SGHRS and CDR2 YFSETQ. V was pared by 1 base and J by 3 bases, with 4 bases between. This chain's CDR3 is CASSLLEETQYF. As DNA, the CDR3 is TGCGCCAGCAGCTTGTTGGAAGAGACCCAGTACTTC.

The chain uses TRBV19 and TRBJ2-5; D is perhaps TRBD2 (7 bases). CDR3 size: 16 residues. Trimming cost V 5 bases and J 7 bases, with 23 bases left between them. Germline assignment: CDR1 LNHDA and CDR2 SQIVND (reference sequence). The CDR3 spells CASSELGGGSPGTQYF. Here the CDR3 DNA reads TGTGCCAGTAGTGAATTGGGGGGGGGCTCTCCAGGGACCCAGTACTTC.

This clone was counted a single time. The gene calls are TRBV28 and TRBJ2-7, with D unclear. There are 11 residues in the CDR3. Trimming left V 7 bases short and J 1 base short, with 5 bases between. Germline lookup yields CDR1 MDHEN and CDR2 SYDVKM. CDR3 coding DNA: TGTGCCAGCACTAGATCCTACGAGCAGTACTTC. This gives the protein CASTRSYEQYF.

The chain has TRBV5-4 and TRBJ1-2; the D gene is possibly TRBD1 (5 bases). The CDR3 has 13 amino acids. Per the germline V gene, CDR1 is SGHNT and CDR2 is YYREEE (reference sequence). Between the trimmed V and J ends, which lost 0 bases and 7 bases, there was a span of 10 bases. CDR3 sequence: CASSLDRWGGYTF. For the CDR3, the DNA is TGTGCCAGCAGCTTGGACAGGTGGGGTGGCTACACCTTC.

This clone was found once. The CDR3 DNA is TGTGCCAGCAGCTATCAGGGCGGACCTAATGAAAAACTGTTTTTT. Its protein product is CASSYQGGPNEKLFF. The genes are TRBV7-2 and TRBJ1-4; possibly TRBD1 for D (5 bases). CDR3 length: 15 amino acids. V shed 4 bases and J shed 3 bases, with 12 bases lying between them. Per germline, CDR1 SGHTA and CDR2 FQGNSA.

Worth noting for this clone: No conserved phenylalanine or tryptophan is present at the end of the CDR3, so a read error is the likely explanation. This chain connects TRBV11-2 to TRBJ1-6, with 10 positions matching TRBD1. V was pared by 4 bases and J by 1 base, with 7 bases of the junction left unmatched. This CDR3 region has 18 residues. CDR1 SGHAT and CDR2 FQNNGV come from the germline V gene. CDR3 sequence: CASSSLRQGASYNSPLHL. DNA for the CDR3: TGTGCCAGCAGCTCGTTAAGACAGGGGGCATCCTATAATTCACCCCTCCACCTT.

The CDR3 DNA follows: TGTGCCAGTACTACCACAAGGGGGGAGACCCAGTACTTC. Its protein product is CASTTTRGETQYF. The J gene is TRBJ2-5, the V gene TRBV19; D may be TRBD1 (6 bases). With 7 bases removed from V and 5 bases from J, the gap between germline ends came to 14 bases. The CDR3 consists of 13 residues. Germline CDR1 is LNHDA and CDR2 is SQIVND (reference sequence).

The chain is built from TRBV5-6 and TRBJ2-5; D perhaps matches TRBD2 (6 bases). Looked up from germline, CDR1 is SGHDT and CDR2 is YYEEEE. V lost 4 bases, J lost 4 bases, and 23 bases lay in between. The CDR3 length is 17 residues. CDR3 DNA: TGTGCCAGCAGCCGACGGGGTGTGTGGGGAGGTGGAGAGACCCAGTACTTC. Protein product: CASSRRGVWGGGETQYF.

The chain is built from TRBV7-7 and TRBJ2-3; D might be TRBD1 or TRBD2, each matching 6 bases. Germline loops: CDR1 SSHAT, CDR2 FNYEAQ (reference sequence). V was cut by 8 bases and J by 5 bases, with 20 bases left in between. This CDR3 has 15 residues. This CDR3 is CASGLVGGEGDTQYF. In nucleotides, the CDR3 is TGTGCCAGCGGGTTAGTGGGGGGCGAAGGAGATACGCAGTATTTT.

This rearrangement joins TRBV10-2 to TRBJ1-1; 8 bases match TRBD1. The CDR3 spans 14 residues. Trimming cost V 6 bases and J 2 bases; bases outside gene matches: 5. Germline V CDR1 and CDR2: WSHSY, SAAADI. As DNA, the CDR3 is TGCGCCAGCAGGGGGACAGGTTACAACACTGAAGCTTTCTTT. Translating it yields CASRGTGYNTEAFF.

CDR3: CASSLQGGDTQYF. As DNA, the CDR3 is TGCGCCAGCAGCTTGCAAGGGGGGGACACGCAGTATTTT. The rearrangement uses TRBV5-1 and TRBJ2-3; TRBD2 might be the D (7 bases). Germline loops: CDR1 SGHRS, CDR2 YFSETQ. The CDR3 has 13 residues. V lost 1 base and J lost 9, with 12 bases in between.

This clone appeared a few times. This chain links TRBV6-5 with TRBJ1-2, with no clear D. Germline V CDR1 and CDR2: MNHEY, SVGAGI. The CDR3 sequence is 13 residues long. V was trimmed by 5 bases and J by 6 bases, leaving 13 bases between them. For the CDR3, the DNA is TGTGCCAGCAGTGAGAACACTCTTAATGGCTACACCTTC. Translating it yields CASSENTLNGYTF.

The V call is TRBV16, the J call TRBJ2-1; D is unresolved. The V gene lost 0 bases and the J gene lost 9 bases, with 15 bases spanning the gap. CDR1 and CDR2 from the germline V gene are KGHSY and FQNENV. The CDR3 is 15 amino acids. The CDR3 loop reads CASSQSMGTFGEQFF. The CDR3 DNA sequence: TGTGCCAGCAGCCAATCGATGGGAACCTTCGGTGAGCAGTTCTTC.

The chain links TRBV10-3 to TRBJ2-5; 8 bases align to TRBD2. The CDR3 is 14 amino acids. Looked up from germline, CDR1 is ENHRY and CDR2 is SYGVKD. The junction had 9 bases not matched to a gene; V was cut back by 7 bases and J by 5 bases. CDR3 sequence: CAINPTSAQETQYF. The CDR3 bases are TGTGCCATCAACCCGACTAGCGCCCAGGAGACCCAGTACTTC.

The chain couples TRBV5-1 to TRBJ1-3; tentative D call: TRBD1 (6 bases). The ends were cut back, 4 bases at V and 5 bases at J, with 16 bases in the middle. Germline V gene data show CDR1 as SGHRS and CDR2 as YFSETQ. The CDR3 loop spans 15 amino acids. In DNA form, the CDR3 reads TGCGCCAGCAGCCAACAGGGTTCTAGTAGAAACACCATATATTTT. Translation gives CASSQQGSSRNTIYF.

This clone was picked up one time. The chain uses TRBV29-1 and TRBJ2-1; weak D call: TRBD2 (6 bases). Looked up from germline, CDR1 is SQVTM and CDR2 is ANQGSEA. The CDR3 is 12 residues long. V was shortened by 0 bases and J by 7 bases, with 7 bases between the two germline ends. Here the CDR3 reads CSVEDGGNEQFF. DNA for the CDR3: TGCAGCGTTGAAGATGGGGGGAATGAGCAGTTCTTC.

The gene calls are TRBV7-9 and TRBJ1-1; 9 bases line up with TRBD1. Germline V gives CDR1 SEHNR, CDR2 FQNEAQ (reference sequence). The junction had 9 bases not matched to a gene; V was cut back by 2 bases and J by 5 bases. The CDR3 totals 16 residues. CDR3 region: CASSLLPGQGKTEAFF. The CDR3 DNA reads TGTGCCAGCAGCTTACTACCGGGACAGGGAAAGACTGAAGCTTTCTTT.

The sample holds a few counts of this clone. V usage is TRBV9 and J usage is TRBJ1-6; a possible D gene is TRBD1 (5 bases). The CDR3 runs to 18 residues. Looked up from germline, CDR1 is SGDLS and CDR2 is YYNGEE. The germline V and J ends were trimmed by 0 bases and 0 bases, with 13 bases remaining between them. The CDR3, as DNA: TGTGCCAGCAGCGTAGGATGGGGGGGTAGCTCCTATAATTCACCCCTCCACTTT. It codes for CASSVGWGGSSYNSPLHF.

J is TRBJ1-6 and V is TRBV25-1; 9 bases are a match to TRBD1. This CDR3 is 14 amino acids long. Germline V gene sequence: CDR1 MGHDK, CDR2 SYGVNS. The J segment lost 10 bases and the V segment lost 7 bases, leaving 8 bases of the junction unmatched. CDR3 protein: CASNPDRGGSPLHF. DNA of the CDR3: TGTGCCAGCAATCCGGACAGGGGAGGCTCACCCCTCCACTTT.

This sequence joins TRBV2 and TRBJ2-5; D gene uncertain. This CDR3 spans 14 amino acids. The germline V gene has CDR1 SNHLY and CDR2 FYNNEI. The germline V and J ends were trimmed by 6 bases and 2 bases, with 13 bases remaining between them. The CDR3: CASRVPVEQETQYF. Written as DNA, the CDR3 is TGTGCCAGCAGGGTCCCGGTGGAGCAAGAGACCCAGTACTTC. The full variable domain, in which reference TRBV2 and TRBJ2-5 provide the parts outside the CDR3, is EPEVTQTPSHQVTQMGQEVILRCVPISNHLYFYWYRQILGQKVEFLVSFYNNEISEKSEIFDDQFSVERPDGSNFTLKIRSTKLEDSAMYFCASRVPVEQETQYFGPGTRLLVL.

The chain joins TRBV20-1 to TRBJ2-7; no firm D call. The V gene's germline CDR1 is DFQATT and CDR2 SNEGSKA (reference sequence). The CDR3 is 10 residues long. The ends were cut back, 5 bases at V and 7 bases at J, with 9 bases in the middle. CDR3 amino acids: CSAGFGEQYF. For the CDR3, the DNA is TGCAGTGCTGGTTTTGGGGAGCAGTACTTC.